This T cell receptor beta chain was recovered during a study of response to subunit inactivated influenza vaccine. General study findings and limits: It was suggested by the authors that few new T cells are recruited by each seasonal influenza vaccination.

CDR3 length: 13 residues. CDR1 and CDR2 (germline): SEHNR, FQNEAQ (reference sequence). V lost 4 bases and J lost 6, with 12 bases in between. One entry per CDR3 protein results from TCRdb running MiXCR on the RT-PCR reads. The sample has roughly 700,000 distinct CDR3 sequences; approximately 15% are singletons. Comments on this clonotype: The antigen remains undetermined.

This clonotype originated in a man over 45 who received an inactivated influenza vaccine. Source: PBMCs from blood, taken approximately 15 days before vaccination. The rearrangement uses TRBV7-9 and TRBJ1-1, with D unclear. The CDR3 sequence: CASSSLAVAEAFF. The CDR3 DNA is TGTGCCAGCAGCTCGTTGGCCGTCGCTGAAGCTTTCTTT.